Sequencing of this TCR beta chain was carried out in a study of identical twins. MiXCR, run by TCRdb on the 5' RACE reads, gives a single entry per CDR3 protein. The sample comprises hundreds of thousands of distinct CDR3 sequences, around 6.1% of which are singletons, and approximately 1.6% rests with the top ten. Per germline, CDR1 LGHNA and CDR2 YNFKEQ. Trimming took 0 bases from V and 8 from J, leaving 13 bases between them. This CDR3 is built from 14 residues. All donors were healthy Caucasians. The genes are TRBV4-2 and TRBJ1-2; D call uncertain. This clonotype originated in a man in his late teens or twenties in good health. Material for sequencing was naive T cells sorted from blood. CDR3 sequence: CASSQETWVGGYTF. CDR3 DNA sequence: TGTGCCAGCAGCCAAGAAACCTGGGTGGGCGGCTACACCTTC.